The source of this T cell receptor beta chain is a study of blood T cell repertoires in COVID-19. Across the whole study: Sources were T cells, B-cell-depleted T cells, or PBMCs; the material itself was cDNA or gDNA.

The CDR3 length is 18 residues. The V and J ends lost 1 base and 9 bases, in that order; junction bases with no gene match: 16. Looked up from germline, CDR1 is MNHEY and CDR2 is SMNVEV (reference sequence). In the source study's methods: Amplification of reference gene primers was used by the study to estimate nucleated cell counts. Sequenced by immunoSEQ multiplex PCR; TCRdb stores in-frame clones only, minus some. Clone size and V and J calls were adopted from that table, with D and trimming inferred from the DNA. The sample shows about 430,000 clones, 88% of them seen only once. The receptor comes from a young woman who had been exposed to COVID-19. Sequenced sample: PBMCs or T cells enriched from blood (not recorded which). The V call is TRBV27, the J call TRBJ2-4, with 9 bases that match TRBD2. The CDR3 sequence: CASSLYESSGEPKGIQYF. Here the CDR3 DNA reads TGTGCCAGCAGTTTATACGAGTCTAGCGGGGAACCAAAAGGCATTCAGTACTTC.